This T cell receptor (beta chain) comes out of a study of OX40 agonist ivuxolimab in advanced cancers. Across the whole study: Partial responses were observed in three patients, of whom one had hepatocellular carcinoma and two had cutaneous melanoma.

Measured with immunoSEQ multiplex PCR; TCRdb has only the in-frame clones, and not every one. The sample records nearly 80,000 clones, about 90% being singletons. The CDR3 spans 11 residues. V was pared by 8 bases and J by 8 bases, with 13 bases between. The source of this sequence is an adult with an advanced solid tumor such as melanoma, head and neck, liver or kidney cancer. Specimen: CD4+ or CD8+ T cells sorted from blood, collected in a trial of the OX40 agonist ivuxolimab. The rearrangement joins TRBV5-3 to TRBJ1-2; D remains unclear. TRBV5-3 falls under the ORF class, with uncertain function. This CDR3 is CASEGRRGYTF. The DNA of the CDR3 is TGTGCCAGCGAGGGTAGGAGAGGCTACACCTTC.